These T cell receptor beta chains were read from a single sample in a study of shared clonotypes between healthy human individuals. Assay used: immunoSEQ multiplex PCR; TCRdb lists only in-frame clones, some missing. The table shows a few million clones, with about 92% occurring only once. Sequencing was done on a sample of naive CD4+ T cells sorted from blood. The receptors here all came from a man aged 18-30 years in good health. Both conserved end residues are trimmed from each CDR3. Rows may omit the clone size; those that give it use once, few, many or a size class.

V gene,clone size,CDR3 protein
TRBV6-5,-,ASSRVGDNYGYT
TRBV30,-,AGRDFIYGYT
TRBV27,-,ASSPGSRWEAF
TRBV6-1,-,ASSEYAELAQY
TRBV5-6,-,ASSLITRNEQF
TRBV11-3,-,ASRAAGGNTGELF
TRBV14,-,ASSRQGDTQY
TRBV2,-,ASLKAPLSTDTQY
TRBV6-1,-,ASSEAPQETQY
TRBV5-5,-,ASSLVGLEETQY
TRBV7-9,few,ASSQRQGAGYT
TRBV5-1,once,ASTFLAGGGETQY
TRBV19,-,ASSPRQRQETQY
TRBV5-1,-,ASSPGLAGVPGRDTQY
TRBV10-3,-,AISHGQGTTNEKLF
TRBV7-8,-,ASSFRTGAGYGYT
TRBV19,-,ASSIEGLETQY
TRBV2,-,ASNYDPVTEAF
TRBV6-5,-,ATSLAVRETQY
TRBV21-1,-,ATFRDGSTYEQY
TRBV11-2,-,ASSSQGGTGVNEQF
TRBV27,-,ASSPQQGSPLH
TRBV15,-,ATSRDRGWNEQY
TRBV4-3,-,ASAQGAVGHNEQF
TRBV28,-,ASSLLRQARNQPQH
TRBV6-1,-,ASSTGQGNYEQY
TRBV7-2,-,ASSPQSTRGGDGYT
TRBV6-5,once,ASSYSGQAH
TRBV11-2,-,ASGLVWGSYEQY
TRBV21-1,-,ASSPRGRSYSNQPQH
TRBV2,few,ASSPDRAYEQY
TRBV25-1,-,ASSFDFYGYT
TRBV6-4,-,ASSRQGAGELF
TRBV25-1,-,ASSASPGAVTGELF
TRBV10-3,-,AISGGVQDTQY
TRBV7-2,once,ASSGAGGRETQY
TRBV5-1,-,ASSLQRQQNNEQF